The clone carrying this TCR beta chain was counted at least ten times. Its specificity is unknown. TCRdb passed the RACE reads through MiXCR, listing each CDR3 protein once. The sample holds around 340,000 distinct CDR3 sequences, roughly 6.9% seen once. This entry is derived from a study of human T cells and chemical hapten exposure. Study-level information: Alopecia universalis, totalis or areata was present in patients who were mostly female. Per-sample variation in TCR yield stemmed mainly from small pooled library volume differences. General observations from the study: Versus controls, expanded TCRs had significantly more large CDR3 similarity clusters.

Time point: patch test 1, 2 weeks after DPC sensitization. Noted treatment: therapeutic diphenylcyclopropenone sensitization with weekly scalp DPC. The CDR3 totals 14 residues. Germline lookup yields CDR1 SNHLY and CDR2 FYNNEI. V trimming: 8 bases; J trimming: 0 bases; junction bases outside the gene matches: 4. Sequenced material: whole blood, taken in connection with sensitization to the hapten diphenylcyclopropenone (DPC). The gene calls are TRBV2 and TRBJ2-3; 8 bases are shared with TRBD2. This receptor was taken from a woman between 18 and 30 years old with alopecia areata. Some clones in this sample may be carry-over from other donors' samples. In nucleotides, the CDR3 is TGTGCCAGCGGCGGCGGGGGGAGCACAGATACGCAGTATTTT. Protein product: CASGGGGSTDTQYF.